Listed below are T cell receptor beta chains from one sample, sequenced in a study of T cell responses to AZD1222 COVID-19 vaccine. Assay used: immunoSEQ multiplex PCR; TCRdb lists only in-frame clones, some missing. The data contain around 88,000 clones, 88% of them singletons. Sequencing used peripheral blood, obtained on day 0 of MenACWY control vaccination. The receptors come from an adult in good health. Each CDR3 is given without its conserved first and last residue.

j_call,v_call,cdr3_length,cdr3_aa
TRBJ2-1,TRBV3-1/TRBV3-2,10,ASTAGRNEQF
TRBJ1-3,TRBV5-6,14,ASSPPGPLSGNTIY
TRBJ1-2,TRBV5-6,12,ASSRRDTYYGYT
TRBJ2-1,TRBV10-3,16,AISSPVGGGNNYNEQF
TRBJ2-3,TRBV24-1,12,ATSDRGATDTQY
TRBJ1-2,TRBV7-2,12,ASSLEWGNYGYT
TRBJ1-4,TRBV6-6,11,ASNGVENEKLF
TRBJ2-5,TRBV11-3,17,ASSLDPRYRTARKETQY
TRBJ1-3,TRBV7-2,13,ASSTQTGPGNTIY
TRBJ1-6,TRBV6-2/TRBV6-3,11,ASSQRRDSPLH
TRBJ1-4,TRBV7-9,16,ASSLVVLVASRGEKLF
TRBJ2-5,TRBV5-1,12,ASSRQGIEETQY
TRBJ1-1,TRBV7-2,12,ASSPLGEGTEAF
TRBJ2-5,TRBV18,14,ASSPGKGPLQETQY
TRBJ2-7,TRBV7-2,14,ASTQPWTGRSYEQY
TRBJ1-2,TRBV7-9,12,ASSLSGGGYGYT
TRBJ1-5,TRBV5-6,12,ASSLTGEGQPQH
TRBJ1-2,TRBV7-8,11,ASSPGGGTGYT
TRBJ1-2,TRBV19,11,ASSIKEVYGYT
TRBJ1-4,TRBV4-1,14,ASSQVSRGRNEKLF